The 13 T cell receptor beta chains in this list originate from one sample, sequenced in a study of T cell changes during pregnancy in multiple sclerosis. Profiled with immunoSEQ multiplex PCR; TCRdb holds only in-frame clones, not every one. The top ten clones hold 10% of a sample with roughly 7,900 clones, around nine tenths of them seen once. The starting material was CD8+ T cells from peripheral blood mononuclear cells, obtained in the first trimester of pregnancy. The receptors shown here come from a female donor in good health, enrolled as a control in a pregnancy study.

This chain connects TRBV2 to TRBJ1-3; D uncertain. Germline lookup yields CDR1 SNHLY and CDR2 FYNNEI. Trimming removed 8 bases from V and 0 bases from J, with 11 bases in between. The CDR3 has 14 residues. The CDR3 reads CASGLTSSGNTIYF. CDR3 in DNA: TGTGCCAGCGGACTCACTTCCTCTGGAAACACCATATATTTT.

This clone appeared a single time. The gene calls are TRBV6-4 and TRBJ1-5, with 10 nucleotides matching TRBD1. The germline gives CDR1 MRHNA, CDR2 SNTAGT. J gave up 2 bases and V 6 bases, and 4 bases lay outside the gene matches. The CDR3 runs 15 residues. CDR3 sequence reads: CASSPGTGGNQPQHF. The DNA of the CDR3 is TGTGCCAGCAGCCCCGGGACAGGGGGCAATCAGCCCCAGCATTTT.

This clone was recorded once. The gene calls are TRBV7-9 and TRBJ2-7, with 8 bases fitting TRBD2. Germline V CDR1 and CDR2: SEHNR, FQNEAQ (reference sequence). This CDR3 comprises 17 residues. Trimming cost V 5 bases and J 3 bases; bases outside gene matches: 15. CDR3 coding DNA: TGTGCCAGCAGCCCGACGACCCTGGGGACTAGAGGCTACGAGCAGTACTTC. It translates to CASSPTTLGTRGYEQYF.

This chain joins TRBV19 and TRBJ2-7; TRBD2 aligns across 8 bases. V shed 3 bases and J 2 bases; nucleotides not matched to a gene: 6. The CDR3 is 15 residues long. Looked up from germline, CDR1 is LNHDA and CDR2 is SQIVND (reference sequence). The chain's CDR3 is CASSMRREVAYEQYF. The DNA for the CDR3 is TGTGCCAGTAGTATGCGGCGGGAGGTTGCCTACGAGCAGTACTTC.

This clone has a single count. The rearrangement joins TRBV5-4 to TRBJ1-1; D is perhaps TRBD1 (5 bases). Germline CDR1 SGHNT, CDR2 YYREEE (reference sequence). The length of the CDR3 is 13 residues. V was cut by 3 bases and J by 1 base, with 7 bases left in between. The DNA for the CDR3 is TGTGCCAGCAGCTGGGGCCCGAACACTGAAGCTTTCTTT. The encoded protein is CASSWGPNTEAFF.

The chain is built from TRBV27 and TRBJ2-6; tentative D call: TRBD2 (6 bases). Looked up from germline, CDR1 is MNHEY and CDR2 is SMNVEV (reference sequence). The CDR3 contains 19 residues. Between the trimmed V and J ends, which lost 2 bases and 0 bases, there was a span of 17 bases. CDR3 bases: TGTGCCAGCAGTTTAGTCGGGGGATTCATGGACTCTGGGGCCAACGTCCTGACTTTC. Translation: CASSLVGGFMDSGANVLTF.

The chain uses TRBV9 and TRBJ2-7; 10 bases match TRBD2. The CDR3 loop spans 15 amino acids. Per the germline V gene, CDR1 is SGDLS and CDR2 is YYNGEE. The ends lost 1 base at V and 4 bases at J; junction bases unmatched: 5. CDR3 sequence reads: CASSVLAGEGYEQYF. In DNA form, the CDR3 reads TGTGCCAGCAGCGTACTAGCGGGAGAAGGGTACGAGCAGTACTTC.

The chain uses TRBV6-4 and TRBJ2-2; 9 nucleotides match TRBD2. This CDR3 spans 14 amino acids. V lost 3 bases, J lost 4 bases, and 0 bases stayed unmatched. CDR1 MRHNA and CDR2 SNTAGT come from the germline V gene. The CDR3 sequence: CASSERGGTGELFF. The CDR3 DNA is TGTGCCAGCAGTGAGCGGGGGGGCACCGGGGAGCTGTTTTTT.

This clone showed up just once. This rearrangement joins TRBV6-1 to TRBJ1-5; 8 bases align to TRBD1. The ends lost 2 bases at V and 5 bases at J; junction bases unmatched: 2. Germline V gene data show CDR1 as MNHNS and CDR2 as SASEGT. There are 14 residues in the CDR3. This CDR3 reads CASSEYRGDQPQHF. CDR3 DNA sequence: TGTGCCAGCAGTGAATACAGGGGGGATCAGCCCCAGCATTTT.

The chain links TRBV5-6 to TRBJ2-3; D is possibly TRBD1 (6 bases). The V gene's germline CDR1 is SGHDT and CDR2 YYEEEE. V was cut by 4 bases and J by 4 bases, with 13 bases left in between. The CDR3 has 14 amino acids. The CDR3 reads CASSAGVFPDTQYF. The DNA for the CDR3 is TGTGCCAGCAGCGCAGGGGTATTCCCAGATACGCAGTATTTT.

This clone was picked up a small number of times. This chain links TRBV4-2 with TRBJ2-1, with 7 bases lining up with TRBD2. In germline, CDR1 is LGHNA, CDR2 YNFKEQ. The CDR3 has 14 residues. The V gene end was trimmed by 4 bases and the J gene end by 6 bases; junction bases not matched to a gene: 6. The CDR3 here is CASSRGSEGNEQFF. The CDR3 DNA reads as TGTGCCAGCAGCCGCGGGAGCGAAGGCAATGAGCAGTTCTTC.

V is TRBV28 and J is TRBJ2-1, with TRBD1 identical over 9 bases. Trimming cost V 5 bases and J 12 bases; bases outside gene matches: 20. Germline loops: CDR1 MDHEN, CDR2 SYDVKM. There are 17 residues in the CDR3. CDR3 in amino acids: CASSPPRARTGVLRQFF. CDR3 in DNA: TGTGCCAGCAGTCCGCCTCGAGCGCGGACAGGGGTTCTTAGGCAGTTCTTC.

The chain employs TRBV6-1 and TRBJ2-5; TRBD1 aligns across 11 bases. The V and J ends lost 7 bases and 4 bases, in that order; junction bases with no gene match: 5. The CDR3 extends over 14 amino acids. Germline loops: CDR1 MNHNS, CDR2 SASEGT. The CDR3 DNA is TGTGCCAGCAATGGACAGGGGGCGGGAGAGACCCAGTACTTC. Protein sequence: CASNGQGAGETQYF.